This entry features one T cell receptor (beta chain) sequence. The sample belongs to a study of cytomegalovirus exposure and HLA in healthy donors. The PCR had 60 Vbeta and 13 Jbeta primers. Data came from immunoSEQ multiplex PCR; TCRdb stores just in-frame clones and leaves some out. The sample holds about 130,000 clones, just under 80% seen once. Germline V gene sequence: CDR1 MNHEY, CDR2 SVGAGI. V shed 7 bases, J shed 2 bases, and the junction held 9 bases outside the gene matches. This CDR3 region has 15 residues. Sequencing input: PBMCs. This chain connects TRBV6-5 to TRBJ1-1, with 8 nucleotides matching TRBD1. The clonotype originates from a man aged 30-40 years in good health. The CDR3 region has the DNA TGTGCCAGCACCCTGACAGGGGCGGTAAACACTGAAGCTTTCTTT. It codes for CASTLTGAVNTEAFF.